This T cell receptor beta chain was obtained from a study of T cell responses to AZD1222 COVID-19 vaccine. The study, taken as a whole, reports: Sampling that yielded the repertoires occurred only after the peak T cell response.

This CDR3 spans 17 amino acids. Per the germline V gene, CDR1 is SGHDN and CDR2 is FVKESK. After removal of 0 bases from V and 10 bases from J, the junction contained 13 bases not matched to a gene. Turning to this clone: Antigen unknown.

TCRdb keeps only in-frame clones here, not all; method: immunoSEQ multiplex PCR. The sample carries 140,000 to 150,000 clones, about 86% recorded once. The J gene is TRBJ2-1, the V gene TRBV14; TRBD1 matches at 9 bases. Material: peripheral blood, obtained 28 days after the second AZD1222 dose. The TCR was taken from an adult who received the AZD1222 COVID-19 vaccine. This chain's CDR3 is CASSQDQFGTGYREQFF. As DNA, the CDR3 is TGTGCCAGCAGCCAAGATCAATTCGGGACAGGGTATAGGGAGCAGTTCTTC.